The 25 T cell receptor beta chains below come from one sample, sequenced in a study of blood T cells in healthy people across ages. Then a second PCR, running roughly 7 to 11 cycles, was carried out with a sample-barcoded 5' primer and a J-beta primer mix. One entry per CDR3 protein, called by TCRdb with MiXCR from the 5' RACE reads. Of roughly 1,100,000 distinct CDR3 sequences listed, under 30% are singletons. This sample also belongs to another study, concerning T cells of mothers and their children.

The material sequenced was blood. The receptors stem from a girl aged 2 to 9 in good health.

J is TRBJ2-4 and V is TRBV5-5, with 7 nucleotides matching TRBD1. The CDR3 runs 14 residues. Germline V gene lookup returns CDR1 SGHKS and CDR2 YYEKEE (reference sequence). J lost 6 bases, V lost 7 bases, and 10 bases had no gene match. The CDR3 nucleotides are TGTGCCAGCCGAGAGACAGGGTTGAGAAACATTCAGTACTTC. Encoded protein: CASRETGLRNIQYF.

This clonotype has just a few counts. This chain links TRBV4-3 with TRBJ1-2; 8 nucleotides match TRBD1. Germline assignment: CDR1 LGHNA and CDR2 YSLEER. V lost 1 base and J lost 4; bases outside the gene matches: 5. The CDR3 contains 15 residues. CDR3 region: CASSQAWTGTYGYTF. CDR3 DNA: TGCGCCAGCAGCCAAGCATGGACAGGGACCTATGGCTACACCTTC.

This clonotype was seen only a few times. The chain carries TRBV27 and TRBJ2-7; possibly TRBD1 for D (5 bases). The CDR3 has 14 amino acids. V gave up 3 bases and J gave up 2 bases, with 11 bases separating them. CDR1 and CDR2 (germline): MNHEY, SMNVEV (reference sequence). The CDR3 DNA is TGTGCCAGCAGTTTTACACAGGTACCCTACGAGCAGTACTTC. This codes for CASSFTQVPYEQYF.

This chain joins TRBV5-1 and TRBJ2-5; the D is unclear. Matching the DNA end better, TRBJ2-7 makes the J call doubtful. Germline CDR1 reads SGHRS; CDR2 reads YFSETQ. The CDR3 is 12 amino acids. This chain's CDR3 is CASSSYNYEQYF. Here the CDR3 DNA reads TGCGCCAGCAGCTCCTACAACTACGAGCAGTACTTC.

This clonotype was recorded a few times. The chain has TRBV12-3 or TRBV12-4 and TRBJ1-2; 7 bases are shared with TRBD1. With V trimmed by 10 bases and J by 0 bases, 20 bases remained unmatched. This CDR3 spans 18 amino acids. CDR3 DNA sequence: TGTGCCACCAGAGCTTACCGGACAGGCCGCCGAACTAACTATGGCTACACCTTC. Its translation is CATRAYRTGRRTNYGYTF.

The chain combines TRBV13 with TRBJ2-3; TRBD2 is a possible D gene (5 bases). Trimming took off 5 bases at V and 5 bases at J, with 20 bases between the two ends. Germline CDR1 and CDR2: PRHDT and FYEKMQ (reference sequence). CDR3 size: 16 residues. In DNA form, the CDR3 reads TGTGCCAGCAGCCACAAGGACTCCCCAGTCGTAGATACGCAGTATTTT. Amino acid sequence: CASSHKDSPVVDTQYF.

This chain links TRBV5-5 with TRBJ1-2; D not certain. V was shortened by 0 bases and J by 0 bases, with 9 bases between the two germline ends. Germline CDR1 reads SGHKS; CDR2 reads YYEKEE (reference sequence). CDR3 length equals 15 residues. The CDR3 is CASSLEVGSNYGYTF. The CDR3 region has the DNA TGTGCCAGCAGCTTGGAAGTAGGGTCTAACTATGGCTACACCTTC.

CDR3 coding DNA: TGTGCCATCAGGGACAGGGATGAGCAGCCCCAGCATTTT. Translated, it gives CAIRDRDEQPQHF. The chain uses TRBV10-3 and TRBJ1-5; TRBD1 aligns across 8 bases. Germline CDR1 ENHRY, CDR2 SYGVKD. Trimming removed 6 bases from V and 7 bases from J; junction bases left unmatched: 5. This CDR3 has 13 residues.

The V call is TRBV29-1, the J call TRBJ1-1, with 7 bases aligning to TRBD1. The V gene end was trimmed by 6 bases and the J gene end by 0 bases; junction bases not matched to a gene: 4. CDR3 length: 13 amino acids. Looked up from germline, CDR1 is SQVTM and CDR2 is ANQGSEA. This CDR3 reads CSVGTVLNTEAFF. The CDR3 nucleotides are TGCAGCGTAGGGACAGTTCTGAACACTGAAGCTTTCTTT.

The rearrangement joins TRBV4-1 to TRBJ1-1, with D unclear. In germline, CDR1 is MGHRA, CDR2 YSYEKL. Trimming took 0 bases from V and 6 from J, leaving 8 bases between them. This CDR3 has 13 amino acids. The CDR3 here is CASSQERSSEAFF. In DNA, the CDR3 is TGCGCCAGCAGCCAAGAGAGATCATCTGAAGCTTTCTTT.

The chain couples TRBV12-3 or TRBV12-4 to TRBJ2-1, with D hard to call. V was pared by 1 base and J by 0 bases, with 10 bases between. The CDR3 covers 16 residues. CDR3: CASSLGGELSYNEQFF. The CDR3, as DNA: TGTGCCAGCAGTTTAGGGGGTGAACTCTCCTACAATGAGCAGTTCTTC.

This clonotype was seen once. Germline and junction disagree at one end, which may indicate a read error. This sequence joins TRBV20-1 and TRBJ2-7; D gene unclear. The end of the DNA aligns better with TRBJ2-1, so the J call may be wrong. The V gene's germline CDR1 is DFQATT and CDR2 SNEGSKA (reference sequence). This CDR3 region has 13 residues. The CDR3 DNA sequence: TGCAGTGCTATAACCTGCTTGGGGAATGAACAGTTCTTC. As protein: CSAITCLGNEQFF.

The V and J genes are TRBV29-1 and TRBJ2-3, with TRBD2 as a possible D gene (5 bases). The CDR3 consists of 12 residues. Trimming removed 5 bases at V and 1 base at J, with 7 bases between. Germline assignment: CDR1 SQVTM and CDR2 ANQGSEA. The CDR3 DNA reads TGCAGCGTTCTCGGGGGCACAGATACGCAGTATTTT. Translating it yields CSVLGGTDTQYF.

This chain joins TRBV7-2 and TRBJ2-1; 9 bases are a match to TRBD1. The CDR3 is made up of 15 amino acids. The germline gives CDR1 SGHTA, CDR2 FQGNSA. V shed 5 bases and J 8 bases; nucleotides not matched to a gene: 10. CDR3 sequence: CASSPNPDRGYEQFF. In DNA form, the CDR3 reads TGTGCCAGCAGCCCGAACCCGGACAGGGGATATGAGCAGTTCTTC.

This clonotype has only a few counts. This chain uses TRBV2 with TRBJ2-5, with D uncertain. CDR3 size: 13 residues. The germline CDR1 and CDR2 sequences are SNHLY and FYNNEI. V lost 5 bases to trimming and J lost 5 bases, with 12 bases between them. The CDR3 sequence is CASSRGPLETQYF. DNA of the CDR3: TGTGCCAGCAGTCGAGGACCGCTGGAGACCCAGTACTTC.

The chain uses TRBV7-2 and TRBJ2-5; 9 positions match TRBD2. V shed 1 base and J 3 bases; nucleotides not matched to a gene: 6. Germline V lookup: CDR1 SGHTA, CDR2 FQGNSA. This CDR3 has 16 amino acids. This CDR3 is CASSLEAGGGKETQYF. The CDR3 DNA sequence: TGTGCCAGCAGCTTAGAAGCGGGGGGAGGGAAAGAGACCCAGTACTTC.

With regard to this clonotype: The missing conserved phenylalanine or tryptophan at the end of this CDR3 makes a read error likely. The chain links TRBV7-7 to TRBJ2-1; no clear D gene. CDR3 length equals 15 residues. CDR1 and CDR2 (germline): SSHAT, FNYEAQ (reference sequence). The CDR3 protein is CASSPDTNSYNEQFS. The CDR3 DNA follows: TGTGCTAGCAGCCCTGACACGAACTCCTACAATGAGCAGTTCTCC.

This clonotype was found a few times. The V call is TRBV6-5, the J call TRBJ2-5; possible D gene TRBD2, 5 bases. Germline values: CDR1 MNHEY, CDR2 SVGAGI. V was trimmed by 2 bases and J by 1 base, leaving 23 bases between them. This CDR3 is built from 19 residues. CDR3: CASSYLAGAEKPPQETQYF. CDR3 coding DNA: TGTGCCAGCAGTTACCTAGCAGGCGCCGAAAAACCGCCCCAAGAGACCCAGTACTTC.

The chain has TRBV7-6 and TRBJ2-1; tentative D call: TRBD1 (5 bases). The DNA matches TRBJ2-7 better at its end, which makes the J call doubtful. The CDR3 sequence is 15 residues long. CDR1 and CDR2 from the germline V gene are SGHVS and FNYEAQ. CDR3 region: CASSPPGAGSYEQYF. The CDR3, as DNA: TGTGCCAGCAGCCCCCCTGGGGCAGGGTCCTACGAGCAGTACTTC.

This clonotype was seen a handful of times. CDR3 loop: CSARRILRREADEQFF. CDR3 in DNA: TGCAGTGCTAGACGGATCTTAAGGCGGGAGGCGGATGAGCAGTTCTTC. The chain joins TRBV20-1 to TRBJ2-1; 8 bases line up with TRBD2. This CDR3 comprises 16 residues. CDR1 DFQATT and CDR2 SNEGSKA come from the germline V gene (reference sequence). Germline trimming cut 2 bases from V and 8 bases from J; bases unmatched to any gene: 14.

This rearrangement joins TRBV4-1 to TRBJ1-6; no firm D call. V dropped 3 bases and J dropped 0 bases, with 9 bases sitting between them. The germline gives CDR1 MGHRA, CDR2 YSYEKL. This CDR3 has 16 amino acids. For the CDR3, the DNA is TGCGCCAGCAGCCACGGGGATAGCTCCTATAATTCACCCCTCCACTTT. It is translated as CASSHGDSSYNSPLHF.

The rearrangement links TRBV24-1 to TRBJ1-5; 9 bases match TRBD1. The CDR3 totals 16 residues. Losses at the gene ends were 4 bases for V and 6 bases for J; bases not matched to a gene: 9. Germline loops: CDR1 KGHDR, CDR2 SFDVKD. DNA of the CDR3: TGTGCCACCAGTGAACAGGGGGCCCAAGTCGGTCAGCCCCAGCATTTT. It specifies CATSEQGAQVGQPQHF.

This sequence joins TRBV29-1 and TRBJ2-5; TRBD2 matches 7 bases. The CDR3 runs 14 residues. The V and J ends lost 0 bases and 3 bases, in that order; junction bases with no gene match: 4. Germline V gives CDR1 SQVTM, CDR2 ANQGSEA. CDR3 bases: TGCAGCGTTGAAGAAGCGGGGTATGAAGAGACCCAGTACTTC. As protein: CSVEEAGYEETQYF.

The chain links TRBV4-1 to TRBJ2-5; D unclear. The J call may be faulty, since TRBJ2-7 better matches the DNA end. From germline, CDR1 is MGHRA and CDR2 YSYEKL. CDR3 size: 14 residues. CDR3: CASSQVPLVYEQYF. The CDR3, as DNA: TGCGCCAGCAGCCAAGTGCCCCTTGTATACGAGCAGTACTTC.

This sequence joins TRBV29-1 and TRBJ2-3; D might be TRBD2 (6 bases). The CDR3 is made up of 14 amino acids. Trimming shortened V by 3 bases and J by 4 bases, and 14 bases separated the two germline ends. Germline CDR1 SQVTM, CDR2 ANQGSEA. The DNA for the CDR3 is TGCAGCGTTGAGGACTCCCGGAGGGCAGATACGCAGTATTTT. Translation gives CSVEDSRRADTQYF.